These 8 T cell receptor beta chains were sequenced from one sample in a study of blood T cell repertoires in COVID-19. Method: immunoSEQ multiplex PCR; TCRdb's copy keeps in-frame clones and lacks some. In the table there are 250,000 to 400,000 clones, roughly 84% of which are singletons. Specimen: peripheral blood. Receptor source: a man aged 50-60 years with active or convalescent COVID-19.

The chain has TRBV28 and TRBJ1-5; D is unclear. V lost 7 bases and J lost 1, with 14 bases in between. Germline values: CDR1 MDHEN, CDR2 SYDVKM. CDR3 size: 15 residues. This CDR3 is CASKEGTLSNQPQHF. The CDR3 coding sequence is TGTGCCAGCAAAGAGGGCACGTTGAGCAATCAGCCCCAGCATTTT.

The chain couples TRBV12-3 or TRBV12-4 to TRBJ2-7, with D unresolved. Trimming took off 1 base at V and 2 bases at J, with 6 bases between the two ends. The CDR3 loop spans 13 amino acids. This CDR3 reads CASSLVGTYEQYF. Written as DNA, the CDR3 is TGTGCCAGCAGTTTAGTCGGTACCTACGAGCAGTACTTC.

This clone was counted between two and nine times. The rearrangement joins TRBV5-1 to TRBJ2-6; D perhaps matches TRBD1 (6 bases). This CDR3 has 15 residues. The V end lost 2 bases, the J end lost 2 bases, and 8 bases lay between the germline ends. Germline loops: CDR1 SGHRS, CDR2 YFSETQ. The CDR3 protein is CASSFAGAGANVLTF. In DNA form, the CDR3 reads TGCGCCAGCAGCTTTGCAGGGGCTGGGGCCAACGTCCTGACTTTC.

The DNA of the CDR3 is TGCAGCGTTGCCGGACAGGGGGAGACCCAGTACTTC. It is translated as CSVAGQGETQYF. The J gene is TRBJ2-5, the V gene TRBV29-1; 9 bases align to TRBD1. The CDR3 has 12 amino acids. V lost 4 bases to trimming and J lost 5 bases; unmatched junction nucleotides: 2. Per the germline V gene, CDR1 is SQVTM and CDR2 is ANQGSEA.

The chain uses TRBV29-1 and TRBJ1-2; TRBD1 might be the D (5 bases). V lost 5 bases and J lost 4, with 11 bases in between. The CDR3 sequence is 12 residues long. In germline, CDR1 is SQVTM, CDR2 ANQGSEA. DNA for the CDR3: TGCAGCGTTAGGGGACTCTCCTATGGCTACACCTTC. Encoded protein: CSVRGLSYGYTF.

This chain uses TRBV13 with TRBJ2-3, with no clear D. The CDR3 runs to 17 residues. Germline loops: CDR1 PRHDT, CDR2 FYEKMQ (reference sequence). Trimming left V 1 base short and J 2 bases short, with 16 bases between. CDR3 sequence: CASSLESEASITDTQYF. CDR3 DNA: TGTGCCAGCAGCTTAGAGTCTGAGGCATCCATCACAGATACGCAGTATTTT.

The V and J genes are TRBV6-6 and TRBJ1-1, with TRBD1 identical over 9 bases. Looked up from germline, CDR1 is MNHNY and CDR2 is SVGAGI (reference sequence). The CDR3 is made up of 13 amino acids. V shed 4 bases, J shed 5 bases, and the junction held 2 bases outside the gene matches. CDR3 loop: CASSWTGETEAFF. CDR3 sequence (DNA): TGTGCCAGCAGTTGGACAGGGGAGACTGAAGCTTTCTTT.

This chain uses TRBV13 with TRBJ2-3; 9 nucleotides align to TRBD1. Per the germline V gene, CDR1 is PRHDT and CDR2 is FYEKMQ (reference sequence). With V trimmed by 5 bases and J by 4 bases, 7 bases remained unmatched. This CDR3 spans 15 amino acids. CDR3 coding DNA: TGTGCCAGCAGCCGGCGACAGGGGGTGGCAGATACGCAGTATTTT. This translates into CASSRRQGVADTQYF.